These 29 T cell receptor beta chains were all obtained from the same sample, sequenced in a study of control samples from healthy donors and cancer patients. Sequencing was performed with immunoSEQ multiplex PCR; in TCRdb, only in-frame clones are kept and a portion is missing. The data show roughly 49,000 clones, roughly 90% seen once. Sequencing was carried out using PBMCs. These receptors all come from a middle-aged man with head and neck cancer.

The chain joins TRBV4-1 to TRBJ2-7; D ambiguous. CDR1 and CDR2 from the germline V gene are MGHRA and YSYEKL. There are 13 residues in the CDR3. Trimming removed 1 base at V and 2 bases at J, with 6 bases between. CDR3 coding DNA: TGCGCCAGCAGCCAAGGGGTCGCCTACGAGCAGTACTTC. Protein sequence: CASSQGVAYEQYF.

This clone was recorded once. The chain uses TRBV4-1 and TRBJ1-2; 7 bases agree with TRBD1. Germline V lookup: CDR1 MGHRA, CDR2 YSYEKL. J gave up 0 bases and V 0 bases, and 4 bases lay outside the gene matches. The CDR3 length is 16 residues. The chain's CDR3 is CASSQDLGQSNYGYTF. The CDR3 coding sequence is TGCGCCAGCAGCCAAGATTTGGGACAGTCTAACTATGGCTACACCTTC.

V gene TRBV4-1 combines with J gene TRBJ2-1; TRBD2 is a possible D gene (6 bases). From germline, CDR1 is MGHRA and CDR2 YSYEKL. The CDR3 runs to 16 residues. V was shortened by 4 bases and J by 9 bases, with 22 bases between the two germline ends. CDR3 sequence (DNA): TGCGCCAGCAGCCGGGGAGGTTCAAGTATCGGTGGTGAGCAGTTCTTC. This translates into CASSRGGSSIGGEQFF.

The CDR3 spells CASSQQGAGNTIYF. The CDR3, as DNA: TGTGCCAGCAGCCAACAGGGAGCGGGAAACACCATATATTTT. This sequence joins TRBV3-1 (or the pseudogene TRBV3-2) and TRBJ1-3; weak D call: TRBD1 (5 bases). CDR1 is LGHDT and CDR2 is YNNKEL in the germline V gene (reference sequence). V gave up 2 bases and J gave up 4 bases, with 9 bases separating them. CDR3 length: 14 residues.

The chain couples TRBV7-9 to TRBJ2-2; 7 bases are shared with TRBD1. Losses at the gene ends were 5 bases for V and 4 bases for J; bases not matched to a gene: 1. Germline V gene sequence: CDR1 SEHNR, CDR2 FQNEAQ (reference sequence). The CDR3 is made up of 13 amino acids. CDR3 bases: TGTGCCAGCAGCGGACAGGCCACCGGGGAGCTGTTTTTT. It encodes CASSGQATGELFF.

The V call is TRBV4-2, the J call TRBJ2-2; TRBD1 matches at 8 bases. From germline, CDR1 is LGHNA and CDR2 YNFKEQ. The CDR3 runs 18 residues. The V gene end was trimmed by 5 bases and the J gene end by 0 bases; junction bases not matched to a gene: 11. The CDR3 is CASSNLDRGKANTGELFF. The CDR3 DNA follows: TGTGCCAGCAGCAACTTAGACAGGGGAAAAGCGAACACCGGGGAGCTGTTTTTT.

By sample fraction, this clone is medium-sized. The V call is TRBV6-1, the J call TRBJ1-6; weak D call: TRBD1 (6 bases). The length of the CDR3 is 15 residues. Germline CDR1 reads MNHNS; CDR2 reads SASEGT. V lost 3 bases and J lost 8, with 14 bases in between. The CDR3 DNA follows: TGTGCCAGCAGTGAGGGGGCAGAGGGGTATTCACCCCTCCACTTT. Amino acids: CASSEGAEGYSPLHF.

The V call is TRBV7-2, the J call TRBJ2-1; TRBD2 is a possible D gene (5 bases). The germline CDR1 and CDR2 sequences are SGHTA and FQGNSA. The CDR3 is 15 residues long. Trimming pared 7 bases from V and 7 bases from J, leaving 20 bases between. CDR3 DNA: TGTGCCAGCACCCCCATCCCGGGGAGACCAAATGAGCAGTTCTTC. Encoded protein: CASTPIPGRPNEQFF.

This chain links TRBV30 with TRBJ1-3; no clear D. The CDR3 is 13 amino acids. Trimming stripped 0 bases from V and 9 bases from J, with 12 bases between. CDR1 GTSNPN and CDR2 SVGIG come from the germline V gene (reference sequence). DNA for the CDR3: TGTGCCTGGAGTGTACTGGGCCCCCCCACCATATATTTT. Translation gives CAWSVLGPPTIYF.

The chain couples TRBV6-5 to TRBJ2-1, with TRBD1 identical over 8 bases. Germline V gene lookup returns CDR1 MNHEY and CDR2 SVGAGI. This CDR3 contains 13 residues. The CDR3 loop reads CASGQGAVGEQFF. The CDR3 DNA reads TGTGCGAGCGGGCAGGGGGCTGTGGGTGAGCAGTTCTTC.

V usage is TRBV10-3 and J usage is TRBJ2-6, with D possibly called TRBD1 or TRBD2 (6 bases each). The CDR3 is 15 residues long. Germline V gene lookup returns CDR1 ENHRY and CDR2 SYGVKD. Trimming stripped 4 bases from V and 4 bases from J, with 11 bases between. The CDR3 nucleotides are TGTGCCATCAGTGTACGGGGGCAAGGGGCCAACGTCCTGACTTTC. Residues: CAISVRGQGANVLTF.

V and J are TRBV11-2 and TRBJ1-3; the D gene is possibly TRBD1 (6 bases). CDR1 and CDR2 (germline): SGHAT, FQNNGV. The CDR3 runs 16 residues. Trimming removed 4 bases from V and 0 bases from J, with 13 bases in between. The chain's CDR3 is CASSSLRGPSGNTIYF. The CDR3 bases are TGTGCCAGCAGCTCACTCAGGGGCCCCTCTGGAAACACCATATATTTT.

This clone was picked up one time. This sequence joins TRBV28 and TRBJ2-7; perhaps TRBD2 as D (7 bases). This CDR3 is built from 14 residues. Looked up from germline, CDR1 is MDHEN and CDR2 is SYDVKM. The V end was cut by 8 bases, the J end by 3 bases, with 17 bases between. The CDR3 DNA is TGTGCCAGCGGAAAGGGGGGGATTTACTACGAGCAGTACTTC. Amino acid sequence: CASGKGGIYYEQYF.

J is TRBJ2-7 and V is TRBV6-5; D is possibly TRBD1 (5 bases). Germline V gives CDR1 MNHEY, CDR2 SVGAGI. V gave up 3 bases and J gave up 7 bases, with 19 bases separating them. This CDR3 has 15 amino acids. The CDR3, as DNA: TGTGCCAGCAGTTATCTTTCCGCAGGGCTGGAGGAGCAGTACTTC. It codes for CASSYLSAGLEEQYF.

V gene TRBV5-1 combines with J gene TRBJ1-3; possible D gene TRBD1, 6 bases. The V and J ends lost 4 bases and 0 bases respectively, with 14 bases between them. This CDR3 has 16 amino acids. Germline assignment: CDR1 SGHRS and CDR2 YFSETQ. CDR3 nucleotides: TGCGCCAGCAGCAACGAACCACAGGGCTCTGGAAACACCATATATTTT. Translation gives CASSNEPQGSGNTIYF.

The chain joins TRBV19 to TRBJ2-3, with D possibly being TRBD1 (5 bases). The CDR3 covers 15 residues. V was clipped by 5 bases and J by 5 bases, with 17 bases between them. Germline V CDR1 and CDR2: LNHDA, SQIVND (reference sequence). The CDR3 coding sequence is TGTGCCAGTAGTTTCCGGCGACTCCAGGGAGATACGCAGTATTTT. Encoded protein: CASSFRRLQGDTQYF.

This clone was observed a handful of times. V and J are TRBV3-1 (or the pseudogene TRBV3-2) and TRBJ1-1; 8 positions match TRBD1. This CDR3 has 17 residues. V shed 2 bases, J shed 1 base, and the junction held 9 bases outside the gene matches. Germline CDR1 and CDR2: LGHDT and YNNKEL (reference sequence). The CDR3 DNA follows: TGTGCCAGCAGCCAAAGGTCTACAGGGGGAAGGAACACTGAAGCTTTCTTT. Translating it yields CASSQRSTGGRNTEAFF.

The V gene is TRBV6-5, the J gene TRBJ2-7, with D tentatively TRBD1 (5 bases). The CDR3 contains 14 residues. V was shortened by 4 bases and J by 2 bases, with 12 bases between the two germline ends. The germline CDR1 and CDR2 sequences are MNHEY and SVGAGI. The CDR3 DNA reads TGTGCCAGCAGTTCCTCGACAGTAGCCTACGAGCAGTACTTC. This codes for CASSSSTVAYEQYF.

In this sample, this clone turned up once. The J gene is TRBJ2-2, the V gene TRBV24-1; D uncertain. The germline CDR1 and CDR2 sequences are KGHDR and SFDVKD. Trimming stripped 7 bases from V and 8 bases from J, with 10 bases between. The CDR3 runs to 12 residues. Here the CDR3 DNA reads TGTGCCACCAGAGACACCCTGGGGGAGCTGTTTTTT. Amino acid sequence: CATRDTLGELFF.

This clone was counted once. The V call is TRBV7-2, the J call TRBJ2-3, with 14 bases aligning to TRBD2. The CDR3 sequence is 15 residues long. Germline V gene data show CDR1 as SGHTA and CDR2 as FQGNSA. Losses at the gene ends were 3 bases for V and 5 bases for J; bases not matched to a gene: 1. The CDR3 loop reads CASSFGTSGRDTQYF. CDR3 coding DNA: TGTGCCAGCAGCTTCGGGACTAGCGGGAGAGATACGCAGTATTTT.

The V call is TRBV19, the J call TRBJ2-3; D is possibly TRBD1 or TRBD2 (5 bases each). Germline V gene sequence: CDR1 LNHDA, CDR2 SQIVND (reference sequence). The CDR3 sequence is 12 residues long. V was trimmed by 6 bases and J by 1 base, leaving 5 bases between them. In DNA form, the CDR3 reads TGTGCCAGTAGGGGGGGCACAGATACGCAGTATTTT. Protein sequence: CASRGGTDTQYF.

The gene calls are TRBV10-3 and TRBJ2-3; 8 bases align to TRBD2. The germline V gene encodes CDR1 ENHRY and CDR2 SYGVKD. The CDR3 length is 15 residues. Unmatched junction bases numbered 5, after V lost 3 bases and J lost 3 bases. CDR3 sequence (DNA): TGTGCCATCAGTGAACCCAGCGGGAGTACAGATACGCAGTATTTT. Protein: CAISEPSGSTDTQYF.

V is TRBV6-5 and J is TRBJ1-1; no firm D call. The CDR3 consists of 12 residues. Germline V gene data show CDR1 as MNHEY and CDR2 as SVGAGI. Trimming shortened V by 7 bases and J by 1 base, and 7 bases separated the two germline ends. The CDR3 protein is CASIVQNTEAFF. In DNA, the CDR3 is TGTGCCAGCATAGTACAGAACACTGAAGCTTTCTTT.

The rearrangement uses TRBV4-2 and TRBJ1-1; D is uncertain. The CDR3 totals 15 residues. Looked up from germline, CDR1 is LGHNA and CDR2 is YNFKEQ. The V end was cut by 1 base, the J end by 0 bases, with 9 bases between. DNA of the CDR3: TGTGCCAGCAGCCAAGTGCCGCCTATGAACACTGAAGCTTTCTTT. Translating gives CASSQVPPMNTEAFF.

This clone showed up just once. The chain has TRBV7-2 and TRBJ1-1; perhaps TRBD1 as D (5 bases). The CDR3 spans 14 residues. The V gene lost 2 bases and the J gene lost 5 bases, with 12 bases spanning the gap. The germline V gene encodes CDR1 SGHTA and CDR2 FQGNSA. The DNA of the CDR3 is TGTGCCAGCAGCTTAATCGGGGGAGGTACTGAAGCTTTCTTT. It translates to CASSLIGGGTEAFF. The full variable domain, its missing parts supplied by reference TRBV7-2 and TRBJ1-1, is GAGVSQSPSNKVTEKGKDVELRCDPISGHTALYWYRQSLGQGLEFLIYFQGNSAPDKSGLPSDRFSAERTGGSVSTLTIQRTQQEDSAVYLCASSLIGGGTEAFFGQGTRLTVV.

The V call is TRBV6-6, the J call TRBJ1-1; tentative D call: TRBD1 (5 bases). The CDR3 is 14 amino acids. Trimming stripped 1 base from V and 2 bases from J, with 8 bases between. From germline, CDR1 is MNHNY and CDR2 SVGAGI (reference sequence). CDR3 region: CASSYYTGNTEAFF. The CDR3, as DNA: TGTGCCAGCAGTTACTATACAGGAAACACTGAAGCTTTCTTT.

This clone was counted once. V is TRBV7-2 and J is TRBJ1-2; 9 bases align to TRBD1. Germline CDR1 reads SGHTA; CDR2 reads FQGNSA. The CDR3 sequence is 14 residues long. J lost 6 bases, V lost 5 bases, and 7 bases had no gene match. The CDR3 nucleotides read TGTGCCAGCAGCGGAATACGGGACAGGGATGGCTACACCTTC. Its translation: CASSGIRDRDGYTF. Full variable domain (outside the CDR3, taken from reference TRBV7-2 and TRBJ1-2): GAGVSQSPSNKVTEKGKDVELRCDPISGHTALYWYRQSLGQGLEFLIYFQGNSAPDKSGLPSDRFSAERTGGSVSTLTIQRTQQEDSAVYLCASSGIRDRDGYTFGSGTRLTVV.

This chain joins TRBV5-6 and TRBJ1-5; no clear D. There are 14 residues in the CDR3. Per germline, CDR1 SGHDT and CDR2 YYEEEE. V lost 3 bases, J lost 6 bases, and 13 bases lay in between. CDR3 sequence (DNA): TGTGCCAGCAGCTCCTCAGGTATCGGTCAGCCCCAGCATTTT. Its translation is CASSSSGIGQPQHF.

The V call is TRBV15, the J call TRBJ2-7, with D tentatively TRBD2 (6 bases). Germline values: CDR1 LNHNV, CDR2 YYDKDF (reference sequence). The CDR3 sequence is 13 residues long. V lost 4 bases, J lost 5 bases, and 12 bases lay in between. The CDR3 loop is CATSIPWGDEQYF. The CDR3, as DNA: TGTGCCACCAGCATCCCCTGGGGGGACGAGCAGTACTTC. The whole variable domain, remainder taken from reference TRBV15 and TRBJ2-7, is DAMVIQNPRYQVTQFGKPVTLSCSQTLNHNVMYWYQQKSSQAPKLLFHYYDKDFNNEADTPDNFQSRRPNTSFCFLDIRSPGLGDTAMYLCATSIPWGDEQYFGPGTRLTVT.